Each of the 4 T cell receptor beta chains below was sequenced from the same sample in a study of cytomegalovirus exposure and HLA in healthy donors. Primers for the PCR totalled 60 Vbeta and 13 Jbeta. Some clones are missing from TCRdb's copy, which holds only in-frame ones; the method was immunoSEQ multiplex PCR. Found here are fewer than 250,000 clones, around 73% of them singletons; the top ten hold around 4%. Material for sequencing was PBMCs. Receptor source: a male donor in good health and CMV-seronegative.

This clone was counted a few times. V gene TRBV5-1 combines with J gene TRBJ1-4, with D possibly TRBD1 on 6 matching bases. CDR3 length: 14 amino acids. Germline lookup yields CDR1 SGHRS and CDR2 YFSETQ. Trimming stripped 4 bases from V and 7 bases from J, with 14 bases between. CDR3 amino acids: CASSRGRGGEKLFF. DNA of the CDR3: TGCGCCAGCAGCCGAGGCAGGGGCGGTGAAAAACTGTTTTTT.

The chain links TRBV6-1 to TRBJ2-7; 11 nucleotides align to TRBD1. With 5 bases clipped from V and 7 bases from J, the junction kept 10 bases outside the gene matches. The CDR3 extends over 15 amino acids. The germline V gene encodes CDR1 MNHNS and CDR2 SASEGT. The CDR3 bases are TGTGCCAGCAGTCAACCCGGGACAGGGGGAGAGGAGCAGTACTTC. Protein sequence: CASSQPGTGGEEQYF.

The CDR3 here is CASSQDRIRQGLNQPQHF. The CDR3 DNA is TGTGCCAGCAGCCAAGATCGAATCCGCCAGGGCCTCAATCAGCCCCAGCATTTT. This sequence joins TRBV4-2 and TRBJ1-5; D is possibly TRBD1 (5 bases). Germline CDR1 and CDR2: LGHNA and YNFKEQ. This CDR3 is 18 amino acids long. Trimming removed 0 bases at V and 3 bases at J, with 18 bases between.

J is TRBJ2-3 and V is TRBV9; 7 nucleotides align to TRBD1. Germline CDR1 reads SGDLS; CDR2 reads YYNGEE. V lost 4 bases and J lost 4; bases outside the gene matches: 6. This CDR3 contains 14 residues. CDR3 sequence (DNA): TGTGCCAGCAGCTCAACGGGACAGTCAGATACGCAGTATTTT. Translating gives CASSSTGQSDTQYF.